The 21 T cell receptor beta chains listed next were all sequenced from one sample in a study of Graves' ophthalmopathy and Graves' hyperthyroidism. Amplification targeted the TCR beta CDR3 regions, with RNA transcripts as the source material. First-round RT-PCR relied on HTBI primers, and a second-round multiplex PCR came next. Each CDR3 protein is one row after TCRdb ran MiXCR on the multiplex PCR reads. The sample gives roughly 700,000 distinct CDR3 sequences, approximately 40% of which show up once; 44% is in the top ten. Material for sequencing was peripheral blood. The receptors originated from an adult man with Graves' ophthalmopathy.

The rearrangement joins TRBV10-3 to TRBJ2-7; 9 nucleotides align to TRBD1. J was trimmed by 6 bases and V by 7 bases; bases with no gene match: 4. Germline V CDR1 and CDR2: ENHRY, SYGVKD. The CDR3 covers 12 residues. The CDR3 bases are TGTGCCATCAAGGGACAGGGCAGCGAGCAGTACTTC. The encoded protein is CAIKGQGSEQYF.

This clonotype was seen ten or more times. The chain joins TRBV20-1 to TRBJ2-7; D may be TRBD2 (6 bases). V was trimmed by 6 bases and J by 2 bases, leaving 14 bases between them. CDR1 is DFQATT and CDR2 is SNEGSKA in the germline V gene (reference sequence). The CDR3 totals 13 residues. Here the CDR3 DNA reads TGCAGTGCCTGGCGGGACGCTACCTACGAGCAGTACTTC. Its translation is CSAWRDATYEQYF.

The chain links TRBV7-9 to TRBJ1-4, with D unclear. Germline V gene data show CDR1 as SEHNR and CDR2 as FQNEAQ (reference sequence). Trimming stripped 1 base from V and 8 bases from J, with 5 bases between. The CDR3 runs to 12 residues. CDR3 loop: CASSLGEEKLFF. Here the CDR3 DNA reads TGTGCCAGCAGCTTAGGGGAGGAAAAACTGTTTTTT.

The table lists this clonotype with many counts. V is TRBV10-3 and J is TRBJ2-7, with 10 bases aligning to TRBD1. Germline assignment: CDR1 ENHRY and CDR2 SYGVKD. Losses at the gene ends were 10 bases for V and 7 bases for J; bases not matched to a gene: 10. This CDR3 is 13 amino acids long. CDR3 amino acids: CATYDRGLGEQYF. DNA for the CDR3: TGTGCCACCTATGACAGGGGGCTTGGAGAGCAGTACTTC.

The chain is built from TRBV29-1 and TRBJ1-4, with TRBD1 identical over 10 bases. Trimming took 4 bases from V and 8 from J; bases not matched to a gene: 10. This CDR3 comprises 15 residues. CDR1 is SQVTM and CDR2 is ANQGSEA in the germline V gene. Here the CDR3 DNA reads TGCAGCGTTGTGGGTGTGACAGGGGGCCGGGAAAAACTGTTTTTT. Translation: CSVVGVTGGREKLFF.

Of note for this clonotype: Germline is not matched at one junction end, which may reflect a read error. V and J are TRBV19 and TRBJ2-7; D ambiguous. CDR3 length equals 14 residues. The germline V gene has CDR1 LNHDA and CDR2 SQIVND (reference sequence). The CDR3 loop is CAGSIGPGTYEQYF. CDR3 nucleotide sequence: TGTGCCGGTAGTATAGGTCCTGGGACCTACGAGCAGTACTTC.

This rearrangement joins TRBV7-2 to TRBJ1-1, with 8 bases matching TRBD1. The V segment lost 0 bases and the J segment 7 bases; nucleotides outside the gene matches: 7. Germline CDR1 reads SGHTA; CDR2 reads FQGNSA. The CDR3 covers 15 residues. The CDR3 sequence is CASSLAKQGAGEAFF. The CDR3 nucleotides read TGTGCCAGCAGCTTAGCGAAGCAGGGGGCTGGTGAAGCTTTCTTT.

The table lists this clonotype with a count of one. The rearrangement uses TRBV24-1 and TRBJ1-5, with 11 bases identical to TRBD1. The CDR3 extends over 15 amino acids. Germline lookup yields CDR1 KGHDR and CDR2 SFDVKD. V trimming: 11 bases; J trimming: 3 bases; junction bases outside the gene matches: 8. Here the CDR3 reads CASSRTGGDNQPQHF. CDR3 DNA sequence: TGTGCCAGCAGCCGGACAGGGGGCGACAATCAGCCCCAGCATTTT.

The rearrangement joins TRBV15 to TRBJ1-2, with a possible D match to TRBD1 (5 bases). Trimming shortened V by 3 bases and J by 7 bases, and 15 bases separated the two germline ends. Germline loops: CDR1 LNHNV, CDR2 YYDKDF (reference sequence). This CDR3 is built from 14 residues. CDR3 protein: CATSRAGTSSGYTF. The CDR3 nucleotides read TGTGCCACCAGCAGGGCCGGGACGAGCTCTGGCTACACCTTC.

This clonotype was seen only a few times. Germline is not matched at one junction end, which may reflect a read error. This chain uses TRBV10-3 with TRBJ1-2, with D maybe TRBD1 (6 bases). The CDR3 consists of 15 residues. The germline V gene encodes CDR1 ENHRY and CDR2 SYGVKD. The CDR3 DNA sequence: TGTGCCAGCAGTTCCGTTATAGGGGGAGACTATGGCTACACCTTC. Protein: CASSSVIGGDYGYTF.

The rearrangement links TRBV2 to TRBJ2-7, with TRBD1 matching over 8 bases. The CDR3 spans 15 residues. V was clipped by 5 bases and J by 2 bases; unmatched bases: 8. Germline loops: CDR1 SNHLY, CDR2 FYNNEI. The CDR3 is CASSYLATGAYEQYF. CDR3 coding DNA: TGTGCCAGCAGTTACCTTGCGACAGGGGCCTACGAGCAGTACTTC.

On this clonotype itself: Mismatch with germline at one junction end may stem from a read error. This CDR3 is CASSEWDRSNQPQHF. DNA of the CDR3: TGTGCCAGCAGTGAATGGGACAGGAGCAATCAGCCCCAGCATTTT. The chain employs TRBV10-3 and TRBJ1-5, with 8 bases that match TRBD1. The CDR3 has 15 residues. Germline V gives CDR1 ENHRY, CDR2 SYGVKD.

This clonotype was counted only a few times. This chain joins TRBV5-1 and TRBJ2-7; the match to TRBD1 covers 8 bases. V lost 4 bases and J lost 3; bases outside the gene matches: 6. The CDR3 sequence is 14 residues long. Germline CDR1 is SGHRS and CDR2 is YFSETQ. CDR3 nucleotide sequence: TGCGCCAGCAGCAAAGGACAGGGTGTCTACGAGCAGTACTTC. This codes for CASSKGQGVYEQYF.

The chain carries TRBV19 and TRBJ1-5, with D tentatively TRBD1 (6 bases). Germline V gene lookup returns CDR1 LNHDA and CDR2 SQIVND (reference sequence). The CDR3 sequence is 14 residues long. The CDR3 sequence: CATGIGGSNQPQHF. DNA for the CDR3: TGTGCTACAGGAATCGGGGGCAGCAATCAGCCCCAGCATTTT.

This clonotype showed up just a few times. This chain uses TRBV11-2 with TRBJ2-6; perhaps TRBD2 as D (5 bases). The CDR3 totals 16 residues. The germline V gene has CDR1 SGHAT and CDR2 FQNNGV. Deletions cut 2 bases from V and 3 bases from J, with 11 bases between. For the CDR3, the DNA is TGTGCCAGCAGCTTAAGCGGTCGGGGTGGGGCCAACGTCCTGACTTTC. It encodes CASSLSGRGGANVLTF. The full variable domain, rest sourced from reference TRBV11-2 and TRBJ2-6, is EAGVAQSPRYKIIEKRQSVAFWCNPISGHATLYWYQQILGQGPKLLIQFQNNGVVDDSQLPKDRFSAERLKGVDSTLKIQPAKLEDSAVYLCASSLSGRGGANVLTFGAGSRLTVL.

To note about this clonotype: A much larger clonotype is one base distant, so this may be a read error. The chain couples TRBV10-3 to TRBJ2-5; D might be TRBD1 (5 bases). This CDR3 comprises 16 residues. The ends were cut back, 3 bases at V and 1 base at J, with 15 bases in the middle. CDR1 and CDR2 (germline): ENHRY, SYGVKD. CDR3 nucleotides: TGTGCCATCAGTGAACCCGAACAGGCCACCCAAGAGACCCAGTACTTC. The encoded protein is CAISEPEQATQETQYF.

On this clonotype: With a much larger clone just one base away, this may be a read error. The CDR3 protein is CAISDDRGALF. CDR3 bases: TGTGCCATCAGTGATGACAGGGGAGCTCTCTTT. V is TRBV10-3 and J is TRBJ1-1; 8 bases fit TRBD1. This CDR3 is built from 11 residues. The germline V gene has CDR1 ENHRY and CDR2 SYGVKD.

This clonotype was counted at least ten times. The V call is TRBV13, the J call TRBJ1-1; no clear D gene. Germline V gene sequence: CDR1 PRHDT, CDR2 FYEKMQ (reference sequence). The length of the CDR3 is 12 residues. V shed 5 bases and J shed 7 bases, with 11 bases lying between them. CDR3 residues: CASSPALDEAFF. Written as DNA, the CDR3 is TGTGCCAGCAGCCCGGCCTTAGATGAAGCTTTCTTT.

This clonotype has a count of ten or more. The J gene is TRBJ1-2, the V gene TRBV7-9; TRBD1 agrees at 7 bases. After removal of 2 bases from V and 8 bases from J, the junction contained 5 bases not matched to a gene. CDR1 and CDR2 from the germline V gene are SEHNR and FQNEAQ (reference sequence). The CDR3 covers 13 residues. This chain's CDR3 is CASSLTGDNGYTF. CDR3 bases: TGTGCCAGCAGCTTAACAGGGGACAACGGCTACACCTTC.

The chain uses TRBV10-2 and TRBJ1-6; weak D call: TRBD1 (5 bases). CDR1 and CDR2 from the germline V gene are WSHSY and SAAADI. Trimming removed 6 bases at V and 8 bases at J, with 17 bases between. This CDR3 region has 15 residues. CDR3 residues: CASRREGVNDSPLHF. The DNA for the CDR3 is TGCGCCAGCAGGAGGGAAGGGGTTAATGATTCACCCCTCCACTTT.

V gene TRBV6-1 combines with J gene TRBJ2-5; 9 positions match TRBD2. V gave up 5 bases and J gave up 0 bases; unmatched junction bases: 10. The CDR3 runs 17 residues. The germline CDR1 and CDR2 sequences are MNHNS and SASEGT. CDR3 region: CASSLLSGLADQETQYF. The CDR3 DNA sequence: TGTGCCAGCAGTTTATTGTCGGGACTAGCCGACCAAGAGACCCAGTACTTC.